This TCR beta chain was sequenced in a study of cytomegalovirus exposure and HLA in healthy donors. Regarding donors, all were healthy bone marrow donors. The PCR was carried out with 60 Vbeta primers and 13 Jbeta primers. TCRdb's copy holds only in-frame clones and misses some; the assay was immunoSEQ multiplex PCR. The data contain around 150,000 clones, over 65% of them singletons. CDR1 SNHLY and CDR2 FYNNEI come from the germline V gene. This CDR3 contains 16 residues. The V segment lost 6 bases and the J segment 9 bases; nucleotides outside the gene matches: 11. Whole-study findings and limits: The classifier was said to identify cytomegalovirus status with high specificity and sensitivity.

A remark on this clone: Its specificity is unknown.

The chain recombines TRBV2 with TRBJ2-1; 13 bases align to TRBD2. The receptor's source is a female donor in good health and CMV-seropositive. The sequenced sample consisted of PBMCs. CDR3 amino acids: CASRPGLAGVFSEQFF. Written as DNA, the CDR3 is TGTGCCAGCAGACCCGGACTAGCGGGAGTATTTAGTGAGCAGTTCTTC.